This T cell receptor beta chain is drawn from a study of T cell responses to AZD1222 COVID-19 vaccine. Study-level points and caveats: It was only five to seven AZD1222 recipients who were seropositive at baseline. Unmutated variant regions reportedly attract nearly half of all spike-specific TCRs. The study found vaccine-associated CD4 TCRs spanning spike, dominant at 160-218 and 743-854.

V was clipped by 2 bases and J by 5 bases, with 12 bases between them. Germline CDR1 KGHSH, CDR2 LQKENI. The CDR3 is 14 amino acids. This clone was counted a single time. Antigen: not known. Generated by immunoSEQ multiplex PCR, the TCRdb table keeps only in-frame clones and is missing some. The sample includes around 62,000 clones, over 85% seen only once; the top ten take approximately 4.9%. This TCR derives from an adult in good health. The rearrangement joins TRBV18 to TRBJ1-1, with D unresolved. This material consisted of peripheral blood, taken on day 0 of AZD1222 vaccination. This CDR3 reads CASSPSTPGTEAFF. CDR3 DNA sequence: TGTGCCAGCTCACCAAGCACCCCGGGGACTGAAGCTTTCTTT.